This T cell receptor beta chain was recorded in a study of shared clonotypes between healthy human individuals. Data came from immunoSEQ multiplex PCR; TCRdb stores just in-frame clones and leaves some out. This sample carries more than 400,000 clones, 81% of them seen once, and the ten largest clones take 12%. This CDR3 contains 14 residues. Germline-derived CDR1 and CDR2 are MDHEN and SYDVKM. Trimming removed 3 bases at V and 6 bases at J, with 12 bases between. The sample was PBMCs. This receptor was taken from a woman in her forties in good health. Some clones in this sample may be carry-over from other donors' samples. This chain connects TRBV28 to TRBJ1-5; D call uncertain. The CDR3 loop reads CASSFGGFTQPQHF. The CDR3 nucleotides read TGTGCCAGCAGTTTTGGAGGGTTCACTCAGCCCCAGCATTTT.